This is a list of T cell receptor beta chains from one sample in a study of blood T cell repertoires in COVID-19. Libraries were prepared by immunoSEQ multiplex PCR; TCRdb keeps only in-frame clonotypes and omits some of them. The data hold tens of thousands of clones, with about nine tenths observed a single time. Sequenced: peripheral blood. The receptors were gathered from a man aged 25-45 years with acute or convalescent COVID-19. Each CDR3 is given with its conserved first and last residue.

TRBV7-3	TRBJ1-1	CASSLQMNTEAFF
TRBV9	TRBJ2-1	CASSDAKTGNEQFF
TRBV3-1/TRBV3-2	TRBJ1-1	CASSPRGNTEAFF
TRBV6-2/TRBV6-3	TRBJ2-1	CASSYPLEGKNEQFF
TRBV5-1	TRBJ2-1	CASSLVRDEQFF
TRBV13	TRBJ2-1	CASSFQQGVNNEQFF
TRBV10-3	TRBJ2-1	CAISTTGSNEQFF
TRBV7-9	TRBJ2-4	CASSSRDDKNIQYF
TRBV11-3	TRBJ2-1	CASSREGVSYNEQFF
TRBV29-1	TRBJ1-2	CSVNSAWDRDGYTF
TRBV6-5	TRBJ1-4	CASSPGWRDEKLFF
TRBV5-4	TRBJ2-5	CASSFLYFGGGETQYF
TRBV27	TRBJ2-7	CASSPLLAGGDEQYF
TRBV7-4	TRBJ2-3	CASSLEWGSGFTDTQYF
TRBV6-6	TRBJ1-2	CASSSDGGYGYTF
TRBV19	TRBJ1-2	CASKQGAYGYTF
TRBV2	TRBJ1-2	CASREDSYGYTF
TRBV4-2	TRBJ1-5	CASSQADSVEPQHF
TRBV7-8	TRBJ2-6	CASSSGLTSGANVLTF
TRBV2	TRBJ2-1	CASSALASNEQFF
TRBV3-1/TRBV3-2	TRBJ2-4	CASSQDQSGIAKNIQYF
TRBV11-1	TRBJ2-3	CASGSGNTDTQYF
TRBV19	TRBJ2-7	CASSAGRGNEQYF
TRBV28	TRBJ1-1	CASSWRNTEAFF
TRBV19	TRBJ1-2	CASSTPQLRGKEGYTF
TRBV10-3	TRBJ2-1	CATDPSGSSNNEQFF
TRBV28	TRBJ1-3	CASSSTLGGSSGNTIYF
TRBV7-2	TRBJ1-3	CASSSPGSSGNTIYF
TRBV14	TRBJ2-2	CASSQGSGRNTGELFF
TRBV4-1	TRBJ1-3	CASSQDWPTARPGNTIYF
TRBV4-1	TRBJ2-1	CASSGTSTYNEQFF
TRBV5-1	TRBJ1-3	CASSLGQGSSGNTIYF
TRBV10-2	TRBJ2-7	CASRAGGYEQYF
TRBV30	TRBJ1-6	CAWSRDREFRLSNSPLHF
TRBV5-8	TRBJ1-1	CASSLNRAEAFF
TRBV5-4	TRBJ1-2	CASSFPRGANYGYTF
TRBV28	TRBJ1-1	CASRSGTGGPNTEAFF
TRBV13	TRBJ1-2	CASSLGGGSYTF
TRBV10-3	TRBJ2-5	CALRVWGGEQETQYF
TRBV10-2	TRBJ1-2	CASSATGNYGYTF
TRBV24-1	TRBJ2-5	CATRETGTAKTQYF
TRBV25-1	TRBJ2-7	CASSAGGVGYEQYF